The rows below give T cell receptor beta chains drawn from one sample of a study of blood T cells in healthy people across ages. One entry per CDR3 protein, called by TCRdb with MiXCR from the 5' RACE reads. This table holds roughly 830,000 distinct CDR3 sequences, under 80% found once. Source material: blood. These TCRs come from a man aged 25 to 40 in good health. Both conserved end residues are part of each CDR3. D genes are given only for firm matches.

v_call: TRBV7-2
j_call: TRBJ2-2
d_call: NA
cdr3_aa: CASSLPGGRANTGELFF

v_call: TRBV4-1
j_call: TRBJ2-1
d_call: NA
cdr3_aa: CASSQDWGGGWNEQFF

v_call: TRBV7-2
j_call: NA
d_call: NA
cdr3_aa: CASSLDGLTNEQYF

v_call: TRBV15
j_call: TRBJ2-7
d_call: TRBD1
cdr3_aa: CATSGRDSYEQYF

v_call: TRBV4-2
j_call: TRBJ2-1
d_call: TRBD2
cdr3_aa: CASSHEALAGGWSEQFF

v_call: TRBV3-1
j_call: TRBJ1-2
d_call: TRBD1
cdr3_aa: CASSPGQGARGYGYTF

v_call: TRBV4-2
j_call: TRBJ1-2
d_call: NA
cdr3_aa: CASSQPGGPGGYGYTF

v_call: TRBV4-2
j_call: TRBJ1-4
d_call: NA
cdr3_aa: CASSQAGESNEKLFF

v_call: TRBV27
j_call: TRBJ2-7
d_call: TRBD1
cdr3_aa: CASSSGTGHWYEQYF

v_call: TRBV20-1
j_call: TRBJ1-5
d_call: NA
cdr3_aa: CSAPQGKENQPQHF

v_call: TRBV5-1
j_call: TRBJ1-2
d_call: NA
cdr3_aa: CASSLGETNYGYTF